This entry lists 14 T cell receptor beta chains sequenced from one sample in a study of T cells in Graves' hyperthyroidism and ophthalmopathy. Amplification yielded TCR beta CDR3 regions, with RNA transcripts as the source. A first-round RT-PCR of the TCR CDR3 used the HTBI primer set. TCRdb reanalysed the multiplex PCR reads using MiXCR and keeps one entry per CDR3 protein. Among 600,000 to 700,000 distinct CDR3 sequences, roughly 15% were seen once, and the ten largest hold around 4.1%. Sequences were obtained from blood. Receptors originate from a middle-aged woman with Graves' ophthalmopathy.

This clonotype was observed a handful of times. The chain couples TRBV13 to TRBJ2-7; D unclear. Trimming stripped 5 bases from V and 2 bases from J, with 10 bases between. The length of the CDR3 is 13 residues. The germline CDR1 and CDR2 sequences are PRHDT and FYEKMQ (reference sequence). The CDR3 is CASSMLTAYEQYF. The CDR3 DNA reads TGTGCCAGCAGCATGTTAACAGCCTACGAGCAGTACTTC.

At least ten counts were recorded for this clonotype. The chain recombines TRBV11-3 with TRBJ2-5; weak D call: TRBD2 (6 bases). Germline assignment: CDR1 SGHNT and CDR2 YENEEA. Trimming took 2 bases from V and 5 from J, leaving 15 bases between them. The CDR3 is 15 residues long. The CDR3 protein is CASSLIAGIGETQYF. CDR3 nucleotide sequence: TGTGCCAGCAGCTTAATCGCGGGGATAGGGGAGACCCAGTACTTC.

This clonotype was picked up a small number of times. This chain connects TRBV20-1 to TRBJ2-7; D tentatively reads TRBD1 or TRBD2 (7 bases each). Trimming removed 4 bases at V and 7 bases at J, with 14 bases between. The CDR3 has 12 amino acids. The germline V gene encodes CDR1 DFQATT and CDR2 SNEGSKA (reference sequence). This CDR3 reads CSAIQGGGEQYF. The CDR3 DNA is TGCAGTGCTATCCAGGGGGGGGGAGAGCAGTACTTC.

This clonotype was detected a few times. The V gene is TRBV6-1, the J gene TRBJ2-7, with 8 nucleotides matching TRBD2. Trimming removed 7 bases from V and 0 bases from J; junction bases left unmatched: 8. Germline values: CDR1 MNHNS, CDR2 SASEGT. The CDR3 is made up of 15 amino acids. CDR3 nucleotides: TGTGCCAGCACTCGACTAGCGACAAGCTCCTACGAGCAGTACTTC. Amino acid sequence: CASTRLATSSYEQYF.

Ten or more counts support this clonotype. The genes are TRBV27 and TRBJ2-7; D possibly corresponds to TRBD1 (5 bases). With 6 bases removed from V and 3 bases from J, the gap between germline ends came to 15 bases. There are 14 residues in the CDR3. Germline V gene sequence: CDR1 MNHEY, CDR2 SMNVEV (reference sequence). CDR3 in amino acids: CASSLAGHGYEQYF. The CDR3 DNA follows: TGTGCCAGCAGCCTGGCAGGGCACGGCTACGAGCAGTACTTC.

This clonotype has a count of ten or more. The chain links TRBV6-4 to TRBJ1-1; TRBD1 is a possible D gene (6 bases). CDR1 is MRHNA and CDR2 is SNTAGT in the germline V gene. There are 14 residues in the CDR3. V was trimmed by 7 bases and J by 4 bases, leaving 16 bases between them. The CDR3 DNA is TGTGCCAGCAAGAAGATGGAGGGGGGCACTGAAGCTTTCTTT. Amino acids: CASKKMEGGTEAFF.

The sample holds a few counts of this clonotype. Here the CDR3 reads CRVIKRDPPTYEQYF. The CDR3 nucleotides read TGCAGGGTCATTAAAAGGGACCCACCCACCTACGAGCAGTACTTC. The gene calls are TRBV20-1 and TRBJ2-7; tentatively, D is TRBD1 or TRBD2 (5 bases each). CDR3 length: 15 residues. Germline V gene data show CDR1 as DFQATT and CDR2 as SNEGSKA (reference sequence).

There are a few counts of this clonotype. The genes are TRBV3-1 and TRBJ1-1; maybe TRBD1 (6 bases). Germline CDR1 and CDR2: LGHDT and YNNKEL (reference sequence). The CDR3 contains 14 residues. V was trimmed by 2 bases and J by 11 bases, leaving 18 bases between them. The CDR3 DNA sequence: TGTGCCAGCAGCCAATCCCCGGCGGGGGCTCAGGCTTTCTTT. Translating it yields CASSQSPAGAQAFF.

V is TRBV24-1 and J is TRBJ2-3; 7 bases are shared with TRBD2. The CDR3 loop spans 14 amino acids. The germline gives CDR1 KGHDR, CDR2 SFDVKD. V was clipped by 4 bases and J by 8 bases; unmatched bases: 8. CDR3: CATSDPETGGTQYF. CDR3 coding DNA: TGTGCCACCAGTGACCCAGAGACGGGAGGTACGCAGTATTTT.

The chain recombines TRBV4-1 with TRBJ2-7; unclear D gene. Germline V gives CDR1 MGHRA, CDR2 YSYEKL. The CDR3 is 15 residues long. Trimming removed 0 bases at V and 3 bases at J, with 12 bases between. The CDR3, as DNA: TGCGCCAGCAGCCAAGATCAGGCCGCCGTCTACGAGCAGTACTTC. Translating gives CASSQDQAAVYEQYF.

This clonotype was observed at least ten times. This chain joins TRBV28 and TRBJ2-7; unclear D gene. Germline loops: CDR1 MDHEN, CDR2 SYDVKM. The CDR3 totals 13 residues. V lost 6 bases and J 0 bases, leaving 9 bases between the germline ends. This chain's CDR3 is CASSLLYSYEQYF. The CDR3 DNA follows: TGTGCCAGCAGCCTCTTATACTCCTACGAGCAGTACTTC.

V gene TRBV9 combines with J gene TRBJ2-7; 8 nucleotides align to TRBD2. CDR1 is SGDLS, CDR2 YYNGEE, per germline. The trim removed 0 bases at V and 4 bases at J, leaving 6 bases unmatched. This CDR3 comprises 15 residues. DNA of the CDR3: TGTGCCAGCAGCGTAGGGGCCACTAGCGGTTACGAGCAGTACTTC. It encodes CASSVGATSGYEQYF.

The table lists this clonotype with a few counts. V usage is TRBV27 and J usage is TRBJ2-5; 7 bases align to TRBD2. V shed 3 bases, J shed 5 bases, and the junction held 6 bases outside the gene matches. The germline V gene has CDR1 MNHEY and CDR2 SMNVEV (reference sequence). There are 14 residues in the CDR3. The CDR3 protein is CASSFREAGETQYF. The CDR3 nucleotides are TGTGCCAGCAGTTTTCGGGAGGCGGGGGAGACCCAGTACTTC.

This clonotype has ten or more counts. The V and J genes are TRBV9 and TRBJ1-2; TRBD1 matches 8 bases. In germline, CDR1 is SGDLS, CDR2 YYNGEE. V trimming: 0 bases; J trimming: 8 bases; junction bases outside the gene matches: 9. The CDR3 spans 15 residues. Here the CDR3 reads CASSVDWQGAGGYTF. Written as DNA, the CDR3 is TGTGCCAGCAGCGTAGATTGGCAGGGGGCAGGAGGCTACACCTTC.